The 21 T cell receptor beta chains given below trace back to one sample, sequenced in a study of regulatory T cells in long-lasting Graves disease. With iRepertoire HTBI primers and Arm-PCR of CDR3 regions, TCR beta libraries were built. TCRdb analysed the multiplex PCR reads with MiXCR anew, one entry per CDR3 protein. The sample has roughly 470,000 distinct CDR3 sequences; around 20% are singletons. Time point denoted: persistent/refractory GD, antithyroid drugs over 5 years with positive TRAb. There was RNA extracted from PBMCs, and the TCR library was made from it. The source was peripheral blood mononuclear cells (PBMCs), collected when the disease was refractory, from a patient treated with antithyroid drugs. All receptors derive from a female donor with Graves disease.

On this clonotype itself: A much larger clone differs from this one at a single base, so this may be a read error. V and J are TRBV7-2 and TRBJ1-1; TRBD1 aligns across 9 bases. Per germline, CDR1 SGHTA and CDR2 FQGNSA. With 5 bases clipped from V and 4 bases from J, the junction kept 5 bases outside the gene matches. This CDR3 is built from 14 residues. The CDR3 DNA reads TGTGCCAGCAGCGACGAGACAGGGGGCACTGAAGCTTTCTTT. Translation: CASSDETGGTEAFF.

This clonotype was seen repeatedly, ten times or more. The chain employs TRBV27 and TRBJ2-7; the match to TRBD1 covers 7 bases. Looked up from germline, CDR1 is MNHEY and CDR2 is SMNVEV (reference sequence). Trimming at V came to 8 bases and at J to 0 bases, leaving 7 bases not matched to a gene. The CDR3 covers 14 residues. The CDR3 coding sequence is TGTGCCAGCTCACAGACAGGGAGCTCCTACGAGCAGTACTTC. This encodes CASSQTGSSYEQYF.

The sample holds many counts of this clonotype. This rearrangement joins TRBV6-1 to TRBJ2-7, with 11 bases aligning to TRBD1. The junction had 3 bases not matched to a gene; V was cut back by 2 bases and J by 3 bases. The CDR3 spans 15 residues. Germline assignment: CDR1 MNHNS and CDR2 SASEGT. CDR3: CASSERTGGNYEQYF. CDR3 nucleotide sequence: TGTGCCAGCAGTGAACGGACAGGGGGCAACTACGAGCAGTACTTC.

Comment on this clonotype: One junction end disagrees with the germline gene, perhaps due to a read error. The rearrangement uses TRBV7-7 and TRBJ2-6; D call uncertain. The CDR3 has 15 residues. Germline assignment: CDR1 SSHAT and CDR2 FNYEAQ (reference sequence). CDR3 amino acids: CASSPYGFGANVLTF. As DNA, the CDR3 is TGTGCTAGCAGTCCCTACGGTTTTGGGGCCAACGTCCTGACTTTC. Using reference TRBV7-7 and TRBJ2-6 for the parts outside the CDR3, the full variable domain is GAGVSQSPRYKVTKRGQDVTLRCDPISSHATLYWYQQALGQGPEFLTYFNYEAQPDKSGLPSDRFSAERPEGSISTLTIQRTEQRDSAMYRCASSPYGFGANVLTFGAGSRLTVL.

This clonotype has a count of ten or more. The chain combines TRBV2 with TRBJ1-6; D may be TRBD1 (5 bases). V was trimmed by 6 bases and J by 5 bases, leaving 26 bases between them. There are 19 residues in the CDR3. The germline V gene encodes CDR1 SNHLY and CDR2 FYNNEI. DNA of the CDR3: TGTGCCAGCAGGCTCCCGGAGGACACCGTTTTTCTTCATAATTCACCCCTCCACTTT. Protein: CASRLPEDTVFLHNSPLHF.

In its sample, this clonotype was seen many times. The chain joins TRBV28 to TRBJ1-1; no reliable D call. Germline loops: CDR1 MDHEN, CDR2 SYDVKM. V was clipped by 5 bases and J by 3 bases, with 19 bases between them. The length of the CDR3 is 16 residues. The CDR3 loop reads CASSTTSRTLDTEAFF. The CDR3 DNA reads as TGTGCCAGCAGTACAACCTCCCGTACTCTGGACACTGAAGCTTTCTTT.

This clonotype has a count of ten or more. The rearrangement uses TRBV12-3 or TRBV12-4 and TRBJ1-1; TRBD1 agrees at 9 bases. The CDR3 has 15 amino acids. V lost 5 bases, J lost 4 bases, and 8 bases stayed unmatched. CDR3: CASSPPTGGFTEAFF. In nucleotides, the CDR3 is TGTGCCAGCAGTCCGCCGACAGGGGGGTTCACTGAAGCTTTCTTT.

This clonotype was seen ten or more times. The chain links TRBV27 to TRBJ2-7; 8 positions match TRBD2. The CDR3 covers 16 residues. CDR1 is MNHEY and CDR2 is SMNVEV in the germline V gene (reference sequence). J was trimmed by 3 bases and V by 2 bases; bases with no gene match: 9. In DNA form, the CDR3 reads TGTGCCAGCAGTTTACAGGGAACTAGCGGTGTCTACGAGCAGTACTTC. It is translated as CASSLQGTSGVYEQYF.

This clonotype has just a few counts. The V and J genes are TRBV5-1 and TRBJ2-4; TRBD2 might be the D (6 bases). Germline CDR1 reads SGHRS; CDR2 reads YFSETQ. V was trimmed by 0 bases and J by 0 bases, leaving 10 bases between them. CDR3 length equals 16 residues. The CDR3 coding sequence is TGCGCCAGCAGCTTGGTGGTAGCGGCAGCCAAAAACATTCAGTACTTC. This translates into CASSLVVAAAKNIQYF.

This clonotype showed up many times. The chain carries TRBV20-1 and TRBJ1-1; D gene ambiguous. This CDR3 is 14 amino acids long. Looked up from germline, CDR1 is DFQATT and CDR2 is SNEGSKA (reference sequence). V was clipped by 0 bases and J by 2 bases, with 10 bases between them. For the CDR3, the DNA is TGCAGTGCTAGAGATCTACAGCCTAACACTGAAGCTTTCTTT. Its protein is CSARDLQPNTEAFF.

V is TRBV5-1 and J is TRBJ1-1, with D hard to call. Deletions cut 0 bases from V and 4 bases from J, with 13 bases between. CDR3 size: 15 residues. Germline V gene lookup returns CDR1 SGHRS and CDR2 YFSETQ. The CDR3 loop is CASSLDIRPSTEAFF. The DNA of the CDR3 is TGCGCCAGCAGCTTGGACATTCGGCCCAGCACTGAAGCTTTCTTT.

The CDR3 nucleotides are TGTGCCACCACGACAGGACGCACAGATACGCAGTATTTT. This codes for CATTTGRTDTQYF. The gene calls are TRBV6-2 or TRBV6-3 and TRBJ2-3; a weak D match, TRBD1 (6 bases). Per germline, CDR1 MNHEY and CDR2 SVGEGT. V gave up 10 bases and J gave up 1 base, with 12 bases separating them. The CDR3 totals 13 residues.

Turning to this clonotype: A much larger clone is a single base away; this may be a read error. The J gene is TRBJ1-5, the V gene TRBV27, with TRBD1 as a possible D gene (6 bases). CDR3 size: 14 residues. The germline V gene has CDR1 MNHEY and CDR2 SMNVEV (reference sequence). The CDR3 DNA reads as TGTGCCAGCAGTTTGTCCCGGGACAATCGGCCCCAGCATTTT. This encodes CASSLSRDNRPQHF.

This clonotype occurred many times. The genes are TRBV27 and TRBJ2-7; 7 bases are a match to TRBD1. Germline values: CDR1 MNHEY, CDR2 SMNVEV (reference sequence). CDR3 length: 14 amino acids. V shed 5 bases and J 6 bases; nucleotides not matched to a gene: 10. CDR3 region: CASSLPTGKGEQYF. The CDR3 nucleotides read TGTGCCAGCAGTCTCCCGACAGGGAAGGGCGAGCAGTACTTC.

This clonotype was detected ten times or more. The genes are TRBV28 and TRBJ2-7; D is perhaps TRBD1 or TRBD2 (6 bases each). In germline, CDR1 is MDHEN, CDR2 SYDVKM. This CDR3 is built from 13 residues. The germline V and J ends were trimmed by 2 bases and 6 bases, with 11 bases remaining between them. The CDR3 here is CASSLTGRGEQYF. CDR3 sequence (DNA): TGTGCCAGCAGTTTAACAGGGCGGGGCGAGCAGTACTTC.

This clonotype occurred many times. The CDR3 spells CASSSPDRLAGTGYEQYF. The CDR3 DNA reads TGTGCCAGCAGTTCGCCGGACAGGTTAGCTGGGACCGGGTACGAGCAGTACTTC. This chain joins TRBV12-3 or TRBV12-4 and TRBJ2-7; TRBD1 aligns across 7 bases. V was pared by 4 bases and J by 4 bases, with 19 bases of the junction left unmatched. CDR3 size: 18 residues.

This clonotype has ten or more counts. This chain links TRBV4-3 with TRBJ1-2; TRBD1 matches at 7 bases. From germline, CDR1 is LGHNA and CDR2 YSLEER. After removal of 0 bases from V and 0 bases from J, the junction contained 10 bases not matched to a gene. The CDR3 contains 18 residues. The CDR3 protein is CASSQEVDGTGANYGYTF. In DNA, the CDR3 is TGCGCCAGCAGCCAAGAGGTCGACGGCACAGGGGCTAACTATGGCTACACCTTC.

This clonotype has more than one count but fewer than ten. The chain links TRBV10-3 to TRBJ2-7; 9 bases line up with TRBD1. The V gene's germline CDR1 is ENHRY and CDR2 SYGVKD. V trimming: 3 bases; J trimming: 4 bases; junction bases outside the gene matches: 10. This CDR3 spans 16 amino acids. The CDR3 sequence is CAISDSGTGSGYEQYF. CDR3 nucleotides: TGTGCCATCAGTGACTCCGGGACAGGGAGTGGGTACGAGCAGTACTTC.

This clonotype was picked up many times. This rearrangement joins TRBV6-1 to TRBJ2-7, with 7 nucleotides matching TRBD1. Germline V gene lookup returns CDR1 MNHNS and CDR2 SASEGT. With V trimmed by 5 bases and J by 0 bases, 4 bases remained unmatched. CDR3 length equals 14 residues. The CDR3 sequence is CASSMRTGSYEQYF. DNA for the CDR3: TGTGCCAGCAGTATGCGGACAGGCTCCTACGAGCAGTACTTC.

The chain is built from TRBV6-1 and TRBJ2-7, with D perhaps matching TRBD1 (6 bases). The germline V gene has CDR1 MNHNS and CDR2 SASEGT. V lost 8 bases and J lost 5, with 16 bases in between. This CDR3 has 13 residues. CDR3 nucleotides: TGTGCCAGCCGAGGGAACAGGGAGCACGAGCAGTACTTC. Translated, it gives CASRGNREHEQYF.

The DNA for the CDR3 is TGCGCCAGCAGCTTGGGGGCAGGGGTCTCTGAAGCTTTCTTT. Protein: CASSLGAGVSEAFF. This sequence joins TRBV5-1 and TRBJ1-1, with D perhaps matching TRBD1 (6 bases). Germline V CDR1 and CDR2: SGHRS, YFSETQ. V dropped 0 bases and J dropped 6 bases, with 12 bases sitting between them. The CDR3 covers 14 residues.